These 20 T cell receptor beta chains were sequenced from one sample in a study of OX40 agonist ivuxolimab in advanced cancers. Generated by immunoSEQ multiplex PCR, the TCRdb table keeps only in-frame clones and is missing some. The sample lists around 100,000 clones; roughly 95% were seen once. Sequences were derived from CD4+ or CD8+ T cells sorted from blood, sampled in a trial of the OX40 agonist ivuxolimab. The receptors were sampled from an adult with an advanced solid tumor such as melanoma, head and neck, liver or kidney cancer.

The chain recombines TRBV7-9 with TRBJ2-3, with 7 positions matching TRBD1. Germline assignment: CDR1 SEHNR and CDR2 FQNEAQ (reference sequence). J was trimmed by 5 bases and V by 3 bases; bases with no gene match: 11. The CDR3 contains 16 residues. CDR3 loop: CASSFHRGVSGDTQYF. The CDR3 bases are TGTGCCAGCAGCTTTCACAGGGGTGTATCAGGAGATACGCAGTATTTT. Supplemented by reference TRBV7-9 and TRBJ2-3, the full variable domain reads DTGVSQNPRHKITKRGQNVTFRCDPISEHNRLYWYRQTLGQGPEFLTYFQNEAQLEKSRLLSDRFSAERPKGSFSTLEIQRTEQGDSAMYLCASSFHRGVSGDTQYFGPGTRLTVL.

The chain links TRBV7-8 to TRBJ2-5, with TRBD2 identical over 9 bases. The CDR3 contains 14 residues. The germline gives CDR1 SGHVS, CDR2 FQNEAQ. V lost 4 bases to trimming and J lost 3 bases; unmatched junction nucleotides: 3. CDR3 nucleotides: TGTGCCAGCAGCTCAGCGGGGGGTGAAGAGACCCAGTACTTC. It is translated as CASSSAGGEETQYF.

V and J are TRBV28 and TRBJ1-5, with D unclear. V was cut by 3 bases and J by 4 bases, with 1 base left in between. CDR3 length: 11 residues. Germline CDR1 is MDHEN and CDR2 is SYDVKM. As DNA, the CDR3 is TGTGCCAGCAGTTTTAATCAGCCCCAGCATTTT. Its translation is CASSFNQPQHF.

The chain is built from TRBV5-5 and TRBJ1-5, with D hard to call. CDR1 is SGHKS and CDR2 is YYEKEE in the germline V gene (reference sequence). Trimming shortened V by 2 bases and J by 5 bases, and 5 bases separated the two germline ends. There are 12 residues in the CDR3. CDR3 residues: CASSLTDQPQHF. CDR3 coding DNA: TGTGCCAGCAGCTTAACAGATCAGCCCCAGCATTTT. The full variable domain, rest sourced from reference TRBV5-5 and TRBJ1-5, is DAGVTQSPTHLIKTRGQQVTLRCSPISGHKSVSWYQQVLGQGPQFIFQYYEKEERGRGNFPDRFSARQFPNYSSELNVNALLLGDSALYLCASSLTDQPQHFGDGTRLSIL.

CDR3 residues: CASSLGGGWVEKLFF. In DNA, the CDR3 is TGTGCCAGCAGTTTAGGGGGGGGCTGGGTCGAAAAACTGTTTTTT. The chain combines TRBV28 with TRBJ1-4; D is perhaps TRBD1 (6 bases). Trimming removed 2 bases at V and 8 bases at J, with 15 bases between. CDR3 length equals 15 residues. CDR1 is MDHEN and CDR2 is SYDVKM in the germline V gene.

This chain joins TRBV9 and TRBJ1-3, with D maybe TRBD1 (6 bases). The V gene's germline CDR1 is SGDLS and CDR2 YYNGEE. The V and J ends lost 2 bases and 4 bases respectively, with 10 bases between them. The length of the CDR3 is 14 residues. CDR3 DNA: TGTGCCAGCAGCGTGCGAGGGGGAGGAAACACCATATATTTT. This gives the protein CASSVRGGGNTIYF.

This chain connects TRBV9 to TRBJ2-5; D remains ambiguous. The end of the DNA fits TRBJ2-7 better, so the J call may be wrong. Germline-derived CDR1 and CDR2 are SGDLS and YYNGEE. The CDR3 covers 14 residues. This CDR3 is CASSVVGESYEQYF. The CDR3 DNA reads as TGTGCCAGCAGCGTAGTTGGCGAATCCTACGAGCAGTACTTC.

The gene calls are TRBV7-6 and TRBJ1-3; D unresolved. CDR1 SGHVS and CDR2 FNYEAQ come from the germline V gene. The CDR3 is 13 residues long. Trimming took 1 base from V and 3 from J, leaving 4 bases between them. The CDR3 DNA follows: TGTGCCAGCAGCTTAGTTGTTGGAAACACCATATATTTT. Translated: CASSLVVGNTIYF.

This chain joins TRBV9 and TRBJ2-3, with TRBD2 as a possible D gene (6 bases). V lost 0 bases to trimming and J lost 7 bases, with 12 bases between them. Germline assignment: CDR1 SGDLS and CDR2 YYNGEE. The length of the CDR3 is 14 residues. Written as DNA, the CDR3 is TGTGCCAGCAGCGTAGCGGGAGCCGACAATACGCAGTATTTT. Its translation is CASSVAGADNTQYF.

V usage is TRBV6-5 and J usage is TRBJ1-3, with D hard to call. V lost 0 bases, J lost 1 base, and 10 bases lay in between. The CDR3 is made up of 16 amino acids. Germline V gene sequence: CDR1 MNHEY, CDR2 SVGAGI. DNA for the CDR3: TGTGCCAGCAGTTACTCGGAGGGCTGGTCTGGAAACACCATATATTTT. This sequence encodes CASSYSEGWSGNTIYF.

The chain couples TRBV7-9 to TRBJ2-5; D unresolved. The V gene's germline CDR1 is SEHNR and CDR2 FQNEAQ (reference sequence). The germline V and J ends were trimmed by 5 bases and 2 bases, with 15 bases remaining between them. The CDR3 sequence is 15 residues long. The chain's CDR3 is CASSPVTVFQETQYF. CDR3 coding DNA: TGTGCCAGCAGCCCCGTGACCGTTTTTCAAGAGACCCAGTACTTC. The entire variable domain, with the rest obtained from reference TRBV7-9 and TRBJ2-5, is as follows: DTGVSQNPRHKITKRGQNVTFRCDPISEHNRLYWYRQTLGQGPEFLTYFQNEAQLEKSRLLSDRFSAERPKGSFSTLEIQRTEQGDSAMYLCASSPVTVFQETQYFGPGTRLLVL.

The chain couples TRBV7-9 to TRBJ2-3; TRBD1 matches at 10 bases. This CDR3 comprises 17 residues. With V trimmed by 5 bases and J by 2 bases, 10 bases remained unmatched. In germline, CDR1 is SEHNR, CDR2 FQNEAQ (reference sequence). In DNA form, the CDR3 reads TGTGCCAGCAGCCAATTGGCGGGACAGGGGTTCACAGATACGCAGTATTTT. Protein sequence: CASSQLAGQGFTDTQYF.

CDR3 region: CASSSGGSSGPIGYEQFF. CDR3 DNA: TGTGCCAGCAGCTCGGGGGGGTCTAGCGGTCCCATTGGATATGAGCAGTTCTTC. This chain connects TRBV7-2 to TRBJ2-1; TRBD2 matches at 8 bases. This CDR3 is 18 amino acids long. In germline, CDR1 is SGHTA, CDR2 FQGNSA. With V trimmed by 4 bases and J by 8 bases, 19 bases remained unmatched.

V is TRBV7-8 and J is TRBJ2-7; 10 bases map to TRBD1. The CDR3 has 14 amino acids. Germline V lookup: CDR1 SGHVS, CDR2 FQNEAQ. J was trimmed by 2 bases and V by 4 bases; bases with no gene match: 2. The CDR3 DNA is TGTGCCAGCAGCTCCGACAGGGGGCCCTACGAGCAGTACTTC. Translating gives CASSSDRGPYEQYF.

The chain links TRBV6-5 to TRBJ2-1, with D tentatively TRBD1 (5 bases). CDR3 length: 14 residues. The germline gives CDR1 MNHEY, CDR2 SVGAGI. Trimming pared 11 bases from V and 6 bases from J, leaving 20 bases between. The CDR3 region is CASSRVSLINEQFF. CDR3 nucleotides: TGTGCCTCCTCCAGGGTATCGTTGATCAATGAGCAGTTCTTC.

This rearrangement joins TRBV27 to TRBJ2-7; D is undetermined. The CDR3 consists of 17 residues. The V gene's germline CDR1 is MNHEY and CDR2 SMNVEV (reference sequence). Deletions cut 0 bases from V and 2 bases from J, with 17 bases between. In DNA, the CDR3 is TGTGCCAGCAGTTTATCGCCCCAGACACTTGCCCCCTACGAGCAGTACTTC. Its protein product is CASSLSPQTLAPYEQYF.

The V gene is TRBV7-8, the J gene TRBJ2-5, with D uncertain. Germline loops: CDR1 SGHVS, CDR2 FQNEAQ. V lost 2 bases and J 2 bases, leaving 9 bases between the germline ends. The CDR3 sequence is 14 residues long. CDR3 sequence (DNA): TGTGCCAGCAGCTTATCGGCCTTTCAAGAGACCCAGTACTTC. Translated: CASSLSAFQETQYF.

The chain joins TRBV28 to TRBJ1-1, with a possible D match to TRBD1 (5 bases). V was cut by 5 bases and J by 3 bases, with 10 bases left in between. Germline V gene data show CDR1 as MDHEN and CDR2 as SYDVKM. The CDR3 totals 13 residues. CDR3 in amino acids: CASSTRVYTEAFF. CDR3 in DNA: TGTGCCAGCAGTACCAGGGTATACACTGAAGCTTTCTTT.

The gene calls are TRBV6-1 and TRBJ2-5, with unresolved D. Germline lookup yields CDR1 MNHNS and CDR2 SASEGT. The CDR3 has 11 amino acids. Trimming shortened V by 3 bases and J by 9 bases, and 8 bases separated the two germline ends. For the CDR3, the DNA is TGTGCCAGCAGTGATGGTCCGCCCCAGTACTTC. It specifies CASSDGPPQYF.

This rearrangement joins TRBV7-2 to TRBJ1-1; D gene uncertain. The CDR3 is 14 residues long. V was pared by 5 bases and J by 1 base, with 11 bases between. CDR1 SGHTA and CDR2 FQGNSA come from the germline V gene. The CDR3 loop is CASSDLESNTEAFF. The CDR3 bases are TGTGCCAGCAGCGACCTCGAATCGAACACTGAAGCTTTCTTT.